This T cell receptor (beta chain) was recovered during a study of CD8 T cells in Susac syndrome. Germline V CDR1 and CDR2: SGDLS, YYNGEE. This CDR3 contains 14 residues. Trimming took 3 bases from V and 7 from J; bases not matched to a gene: 2. An input of roughly 0.45 to 1 ug of RNA was subjected to reverse transcription using random hexamers. Amplification of the TCR beta CDR3 was carried out by immunoSEQ multiplex PCR, which spanned a total of 54 Vbeta and 13 Jbeta segments. Using its own MiXCR run on the immunoSEQ multiplex PCR reads, TCRdb lists one record per CDR3 protein. This table holds around 220,000 distinct CDR3 sequences, approximately 90% found once. CD8+ and CD4+ blood T cells underwent TCR beta sequencing. TEMRA cells were FACS-enriched, with CD8+ and CD4+ T cells isolated negatively.

The source is a human donor with multiple sclerosis. The chain is built from TRBV9 and TRBJ1-6; TRBD1 agrees at 9 bases. The sample was CD8+ T cells from PBMCs. CDR3 in amino acids: CASSGDRVNSPLHF. CDR3 DNA: TGTGCCAGCAGCGGGGACAGGGTAAATTCACCCCTCCACTTT. The entire variable domain, with the rest obtained from reference TRBV9 and TRBJ1-6, is as follows: DSGVTQTPKHLITATGQRVTLRCSPRSGDLSVYWYQQSLDQGLQFLIQYYNGEERAKGNILERFSAQQFPDLHSELNLSSLELGDSALYFCASSGDRVNSPLHFGNGTRLTVT.